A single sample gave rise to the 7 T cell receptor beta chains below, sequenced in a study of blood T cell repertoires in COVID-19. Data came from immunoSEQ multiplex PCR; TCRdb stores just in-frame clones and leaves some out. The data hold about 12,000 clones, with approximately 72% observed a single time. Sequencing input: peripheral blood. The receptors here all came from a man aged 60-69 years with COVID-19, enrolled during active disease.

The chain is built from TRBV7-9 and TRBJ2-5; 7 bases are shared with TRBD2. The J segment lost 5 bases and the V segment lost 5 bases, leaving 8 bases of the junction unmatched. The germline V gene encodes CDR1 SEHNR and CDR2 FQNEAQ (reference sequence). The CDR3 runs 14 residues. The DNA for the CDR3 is TGTGCCAGCAGCCGAGCAGCGGGATGGGAGACCCAGTACTTC. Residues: CASSRAAGWETQYF.

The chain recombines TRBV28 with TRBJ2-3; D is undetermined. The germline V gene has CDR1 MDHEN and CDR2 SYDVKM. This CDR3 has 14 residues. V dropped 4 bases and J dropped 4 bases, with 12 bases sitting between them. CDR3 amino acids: CASSSIPLADTQYF. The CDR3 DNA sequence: TGTGCCAGCAGTTCCATCCCTCTAGCAGATACGCAGTATTTT.

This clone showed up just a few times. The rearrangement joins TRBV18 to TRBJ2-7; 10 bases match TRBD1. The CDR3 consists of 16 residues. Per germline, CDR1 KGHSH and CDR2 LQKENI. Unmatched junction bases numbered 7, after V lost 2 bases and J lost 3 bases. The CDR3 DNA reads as TGTGCCAGCTCACCAGAGGGGACAGGGGCCCTCTACGAGCAGTACGTC. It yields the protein CASSPEGTGALYEQYV.

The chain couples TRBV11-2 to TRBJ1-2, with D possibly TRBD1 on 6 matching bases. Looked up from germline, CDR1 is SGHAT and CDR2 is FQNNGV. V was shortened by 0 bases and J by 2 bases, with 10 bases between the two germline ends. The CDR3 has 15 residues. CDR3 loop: CASSLERGGNYGYTF. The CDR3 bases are TGTGCCAGCAGCTTAGAACGAGGGGGAAACTATGGCTACACCTTC. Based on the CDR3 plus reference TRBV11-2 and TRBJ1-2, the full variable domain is EAGVAQSPRYKIIEKRQSVAFWCNPISGHATLYWYQQILGQGPKLLIQFQNNGVVDDSQLPKDRFSAERLKGVDSTLKIQPAKLEDSAVYLCASSLERGGNYGYTFGSGTRLTVV.

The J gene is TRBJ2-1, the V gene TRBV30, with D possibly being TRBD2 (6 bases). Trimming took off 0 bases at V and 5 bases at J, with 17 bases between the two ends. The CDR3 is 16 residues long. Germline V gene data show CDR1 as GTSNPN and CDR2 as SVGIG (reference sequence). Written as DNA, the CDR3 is TGTGCCTGGAGTGTACTAAGGCAGGGAGGACACAATGAGCAGTTCTTC. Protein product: CAWSVLRQGGHNEQFF.

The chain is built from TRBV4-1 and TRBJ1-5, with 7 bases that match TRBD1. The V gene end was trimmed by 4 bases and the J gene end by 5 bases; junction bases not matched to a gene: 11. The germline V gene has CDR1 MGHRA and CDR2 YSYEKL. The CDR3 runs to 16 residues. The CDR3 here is CASSRALDRDHQPQHF. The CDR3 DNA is TGCGCCAGCAGCCGGGCCCTCGACAGGGATCATCAGCCCCAGCATTTT.

CDR3 sequence reads: CASSSTGVHTEAFF. The CDR3 nucleotides are TGTGCCAGCAGTTCTACAGGGGTTCACACTGAAGCTTTCTTT. The rearrangement joins TRBV6-5 to TRBJ1-1; 7 bases are a match to TRBD1. Germline V CDR1 and CDR2: MNHEY, SVGAGI. Trimming cost V 4 bases and J 3 bases; bases outside gene matches: 5. The CDR3 loop spans 14 amino acids.